This T cell receptor beta chain was captured by sequencing in a study of blood T cells in healthy people across ages. Study-wide findings and caveats: Roughly linear age-related decline in beta diversity appeared, significant by age about 40.

Then a second PCR, running about 7 to 11 cycles, was carried out with a sample-barcoded 5' primer and a J-beta primer mix. TCRdb itself ran the 5' RACE reads through MiXCR, one entry per CDR3 protein. The sample includes hundreds of thousands of distinct CDR3 sequences, just under 25% of them seen just once. This clonotype turned up a few times. Its target is unknown. Investigators took roughly 9.5 milliliters of peripheral blood from every donor. Each sample gave at least 7 million isolated PBMCs. The length of the CDR3 is 16 residues. Germline CDR1 SGHRS, CDR2 YFSETQ. V shed 4 bases and J 1 base; nucleotides not matched to a gene: 10. This sample was shared with a second study, whose subject was T cells of mothers and their children. As that study records: Six or seven children, together with their three healthy Caucasian mothers, made up the donors.

The sample comprised blood. V gene TRBV5-1 combines with J gene TRBJ1-1; 7 nucleotides match TRBD1. The receptor comes from a boy between 10 and 17 years old in good health. CDR3 amino acids: CASSTRTGVRNTEAFF. The CDR3 bases are TGCGCCAGCAGCACAAGGACAGGCGTTAGGAACACTGAAGCTTTCTTT.